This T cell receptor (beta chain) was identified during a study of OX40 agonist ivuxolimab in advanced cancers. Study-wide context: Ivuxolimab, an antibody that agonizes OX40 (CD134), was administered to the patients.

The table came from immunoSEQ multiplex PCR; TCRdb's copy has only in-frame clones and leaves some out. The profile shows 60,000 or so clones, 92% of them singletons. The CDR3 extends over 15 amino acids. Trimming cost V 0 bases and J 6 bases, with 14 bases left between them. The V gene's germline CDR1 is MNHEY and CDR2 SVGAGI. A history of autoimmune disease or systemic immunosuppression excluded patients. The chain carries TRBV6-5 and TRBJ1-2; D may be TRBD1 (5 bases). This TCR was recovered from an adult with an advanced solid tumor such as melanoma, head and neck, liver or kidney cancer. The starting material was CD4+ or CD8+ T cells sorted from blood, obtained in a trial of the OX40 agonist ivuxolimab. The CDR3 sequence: CASSYSDSGGNGYTF. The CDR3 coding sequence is TGTGCCAGCAGTTACTCGGATTCTGGGGGAAATGGCTACACCTTC.